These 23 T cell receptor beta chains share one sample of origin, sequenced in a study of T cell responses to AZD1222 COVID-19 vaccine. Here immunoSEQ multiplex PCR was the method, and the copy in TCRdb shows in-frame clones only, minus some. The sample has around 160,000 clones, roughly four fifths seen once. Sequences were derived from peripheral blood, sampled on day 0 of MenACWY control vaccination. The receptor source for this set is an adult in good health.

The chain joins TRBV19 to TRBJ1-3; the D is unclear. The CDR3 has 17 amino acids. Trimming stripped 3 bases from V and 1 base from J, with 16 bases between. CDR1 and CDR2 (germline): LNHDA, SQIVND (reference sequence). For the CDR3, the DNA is TGTGCCAGTAGTATCCCCGGCCGGGCGTCGTCTGGAAACACCATATATTTT. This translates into CASSIPGRASSGNTIYF.

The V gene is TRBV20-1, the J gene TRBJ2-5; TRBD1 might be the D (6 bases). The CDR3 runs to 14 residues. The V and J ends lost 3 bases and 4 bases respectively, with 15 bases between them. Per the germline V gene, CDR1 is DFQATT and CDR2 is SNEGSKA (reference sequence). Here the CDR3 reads CSASHAGVGETQYF. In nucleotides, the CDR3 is TGCAGTGCTAGTCATGCAGGGGTAGGAGAGACCCAGTACTTC.

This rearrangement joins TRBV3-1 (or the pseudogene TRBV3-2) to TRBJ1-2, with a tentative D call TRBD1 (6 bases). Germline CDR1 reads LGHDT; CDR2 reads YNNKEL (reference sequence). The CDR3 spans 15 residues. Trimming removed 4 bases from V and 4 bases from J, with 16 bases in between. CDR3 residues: CASSPSLQGTYGYTF. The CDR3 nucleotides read TGTGCCAGCAGCCCCTCACTCCAGGGGACCTATGGCTACACCTTC.

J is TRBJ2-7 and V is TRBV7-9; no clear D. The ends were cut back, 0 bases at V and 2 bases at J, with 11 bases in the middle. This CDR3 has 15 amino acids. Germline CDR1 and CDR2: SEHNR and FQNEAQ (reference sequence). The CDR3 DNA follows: TGTGCCAGCAGCTTAGCGGGCTCAGGTGCCTACGAGCAGTACGTC. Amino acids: CASSLAGSGAYEQYV.

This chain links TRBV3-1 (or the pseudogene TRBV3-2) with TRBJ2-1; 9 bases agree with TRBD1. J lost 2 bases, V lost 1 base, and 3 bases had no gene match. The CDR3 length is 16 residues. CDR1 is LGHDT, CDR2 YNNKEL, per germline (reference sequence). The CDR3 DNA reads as TGTGCCAGCAGCCAAGCAGGGACAGGGCCCTACAATGAGCAGTTCTTC. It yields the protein CASSQAGTGPYNEQFF.

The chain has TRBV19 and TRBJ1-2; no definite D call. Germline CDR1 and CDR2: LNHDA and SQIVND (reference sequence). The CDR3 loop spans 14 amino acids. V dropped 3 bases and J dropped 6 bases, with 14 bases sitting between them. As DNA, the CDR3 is TGTGCCAGTAGTATCTCGGACCCTTGGCATGGCTACACCTTC. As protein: CASSISDPWHGYTF.

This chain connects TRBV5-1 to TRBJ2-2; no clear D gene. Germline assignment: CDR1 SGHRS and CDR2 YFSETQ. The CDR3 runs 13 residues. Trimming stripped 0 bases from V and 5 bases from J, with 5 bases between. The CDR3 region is CASSLERTGELFF. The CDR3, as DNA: TGCGCCAGCAGCTTGGAGAGGACCGGGGAGCTGTTTTTT.

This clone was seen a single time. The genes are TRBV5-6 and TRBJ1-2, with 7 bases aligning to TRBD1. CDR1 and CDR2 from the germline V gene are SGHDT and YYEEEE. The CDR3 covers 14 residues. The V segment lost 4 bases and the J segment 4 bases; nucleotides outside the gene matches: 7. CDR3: CASSIRGYGYGYTF. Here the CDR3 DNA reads TGTGCCAGCAGCATCAGGGGGTACGGCTATGGCTACACCTTC.

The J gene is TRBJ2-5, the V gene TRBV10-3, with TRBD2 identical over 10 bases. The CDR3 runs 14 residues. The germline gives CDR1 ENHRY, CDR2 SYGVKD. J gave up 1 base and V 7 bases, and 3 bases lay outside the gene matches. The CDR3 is CAITPSGGQETQYF. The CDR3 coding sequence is TGTGCCATCACCCCTAGCGGGGGCCAAGAGACCCAGTACTTC.

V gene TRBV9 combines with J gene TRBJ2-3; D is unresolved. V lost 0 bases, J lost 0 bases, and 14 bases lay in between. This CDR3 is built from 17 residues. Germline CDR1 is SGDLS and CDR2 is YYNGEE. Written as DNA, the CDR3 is TGTGCCAGCAGCGTAGAAGTCGACACACTTAGCACAGATACGCAGTATTTT. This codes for CASSVEVDTLSTDTQYF.

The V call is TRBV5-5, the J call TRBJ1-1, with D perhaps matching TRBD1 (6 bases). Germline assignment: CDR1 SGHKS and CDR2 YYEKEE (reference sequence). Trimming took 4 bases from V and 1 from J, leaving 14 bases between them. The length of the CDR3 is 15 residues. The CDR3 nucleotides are TGTGCCAGCAGCCACCCACAGGGATGGAACACTGAAGCTTTCTTT. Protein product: CASSHPQGWNTEAFF.

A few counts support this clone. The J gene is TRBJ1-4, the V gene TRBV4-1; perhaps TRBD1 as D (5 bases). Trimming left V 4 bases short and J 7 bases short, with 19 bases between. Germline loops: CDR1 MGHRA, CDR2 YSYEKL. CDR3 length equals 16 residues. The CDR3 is CASSLPGRGGFEKLFF. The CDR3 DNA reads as TGCGCCAGCAGCCTGCCGGGGCGGGGGGGTTTTGAAAAACTGTTTTTT.

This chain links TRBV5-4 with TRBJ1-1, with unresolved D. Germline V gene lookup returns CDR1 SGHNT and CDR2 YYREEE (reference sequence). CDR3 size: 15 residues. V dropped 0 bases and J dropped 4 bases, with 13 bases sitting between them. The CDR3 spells CASSLEGSSSTEAFF. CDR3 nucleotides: TGTGCCAGCAGCTTGGAGGGTAGCTCAAGCACTGAAGCTTTCTTT.

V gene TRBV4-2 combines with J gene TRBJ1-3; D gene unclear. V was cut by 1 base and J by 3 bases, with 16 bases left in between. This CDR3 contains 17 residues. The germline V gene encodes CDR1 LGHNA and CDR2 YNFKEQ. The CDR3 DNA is TGTGCCAGCAGCCAAGGTTCATCTCGAGGAAGTGGAAACACCATATATTTT. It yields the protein CASSQGSSRGSGNTIYF.

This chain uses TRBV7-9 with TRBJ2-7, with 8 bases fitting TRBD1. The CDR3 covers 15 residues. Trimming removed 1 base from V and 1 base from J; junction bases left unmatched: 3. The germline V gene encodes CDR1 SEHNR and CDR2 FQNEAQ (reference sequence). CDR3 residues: CASSLGTGSSYEQYF. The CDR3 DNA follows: TGTGCCAGCAGCTTAGGGACAGGGAGTTCCTACGAGCAGTACTTC.

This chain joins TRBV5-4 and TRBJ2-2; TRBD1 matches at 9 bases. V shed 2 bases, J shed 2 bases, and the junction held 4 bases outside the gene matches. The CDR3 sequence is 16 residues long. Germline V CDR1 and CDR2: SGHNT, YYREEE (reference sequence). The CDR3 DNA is TGTGCCAGCAGCTTAACAGGGGGCTTTAACACCGGGGAGCTGTTTTTT. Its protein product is CASSLTGGFNTGELFF.

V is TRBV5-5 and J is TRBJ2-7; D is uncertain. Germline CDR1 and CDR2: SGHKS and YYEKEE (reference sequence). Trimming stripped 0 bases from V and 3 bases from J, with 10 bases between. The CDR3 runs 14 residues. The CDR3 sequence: CASSLETVHYEQYF. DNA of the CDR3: TGTGCCAGCAGCTTGGAGACTGTTCACTACGAGCAGTACTTC.

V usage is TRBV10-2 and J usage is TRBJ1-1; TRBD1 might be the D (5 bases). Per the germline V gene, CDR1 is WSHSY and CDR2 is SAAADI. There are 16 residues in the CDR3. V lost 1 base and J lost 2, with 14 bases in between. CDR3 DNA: TGCGCCAGCAGTGAGTTCCCGGACAATTCAAACACTGAAGCTTTCTTT. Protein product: CASSEFPDNSNTEAFF.

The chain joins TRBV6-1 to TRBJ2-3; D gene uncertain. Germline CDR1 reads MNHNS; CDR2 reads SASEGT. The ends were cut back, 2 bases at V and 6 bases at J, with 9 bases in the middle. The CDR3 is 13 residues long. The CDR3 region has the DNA TGTGCCAGCAGTGAAACTTGGTGGGATACGCAGTATTTT. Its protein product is CASSETWWDTQYF.

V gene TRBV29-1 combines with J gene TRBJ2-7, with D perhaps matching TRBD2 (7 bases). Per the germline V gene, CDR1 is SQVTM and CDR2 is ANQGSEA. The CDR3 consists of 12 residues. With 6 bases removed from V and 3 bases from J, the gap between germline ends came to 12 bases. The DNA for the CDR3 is TGCAGCGTCCGCGGGGGCGGCTACGAGCAGTACTTC. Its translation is CSVRGGGYEQYF.

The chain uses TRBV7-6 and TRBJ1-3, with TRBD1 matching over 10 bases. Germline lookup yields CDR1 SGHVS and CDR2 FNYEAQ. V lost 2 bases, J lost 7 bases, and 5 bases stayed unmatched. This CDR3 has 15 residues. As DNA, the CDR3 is TGTGCCAGCAGCTTAAGGGGGACAGGGGCGAACACCATATATTTT. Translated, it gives CASSLRGTGANTIYF.

Here the CDR3 DNA reads TGTGCCAGCTCACTACAGGGGATCTCTGGAAACACCATATATTTT. Protein sequence: CASSLQGISGNTIYF. V gene TRBV18 combines with J gene TRBJ1-3; the match to TRBD1 covers 7 bases. The CDR3 runs to 15 residues. V trimming: 4 bases; J trimming: 0 bases; junction bases outside the gene matches: 3. Per the germline V gene, CDR1 is KGHSH and CDR2 is LQKENI.

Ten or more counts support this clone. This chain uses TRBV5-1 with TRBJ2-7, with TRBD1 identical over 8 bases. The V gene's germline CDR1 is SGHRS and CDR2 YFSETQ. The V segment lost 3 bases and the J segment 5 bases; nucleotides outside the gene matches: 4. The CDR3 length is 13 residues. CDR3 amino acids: CASSWTGSNEQYF. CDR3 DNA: TGCGCCAGCAGCTGGACAGGGTCTAACGAGCAGTACTTC.